A single sample gave rise to the 27 T cell receptor beta chains below, sequenced in a study of neoadjuvant anti-PD-1 for oral cavity cancer. Documented time point: after neoadjuvant nivolumab, at surgical resection. The method was immunoSEQ multiplex PCR; TCRdb's version includes in-frame clones alone and lacks a portion of them. The profile shows about 68,000 clones, 85% of them singletons. The source material was PBMCs, sampled after nivolumab (anti-PD-1) treatment. These receptors were taken from a person between 40 and 80 years old with oral cavity squamous cell carcinoma.

This clone was observed once. This chain joins TRBV5-1 and TRBJ2-7; D ambiguous. Germline V gene sequence: CDR1 SGHRS, CDR2 YFSETQ. The CDR3 has 14 residues. Trimming removed 0 bases at V and 2 bases at J, with 9 bases between. The DNA for the CDR3 is TGCGCCAGCAGCTTGGTCGGCCAGACCTACGAGCAGTACTTC. It specifies CASSLVGQTYEQYF.

The rearrangement uses TRBV30 and TRBJ2-2; maybe TRBD2 (6 bases). Germline CDR1 GTSNPN, CDR2 SVGIG (reference sequence). This CDR3 contains 14 residues. V lost 3 bases, J lost 3 bases, and 11 bases lay in between. CDR3 coding DNA: TGTGCCTGGAGCGGGGGTCAGTACACCGGGGAGCTGTTTTTT. This encodes CAWSGGQYTGELFF.

This chain joins TRBV11-2 and TRBJ2-5; 12 nucleotides agree with TRBD2. The CDR3 extends over 16 amino acids. Germline trimming cut 1 base from V and 5 bases from J; bases unmatched to any gene: 5. Germline loops: CDR1 SGHAT, CDR2 FQNNGV. The CDR3 DNA reads as TGTGCCAGCAGCTTAGTGGGTACTAGCGGGAGGGAGACCCAGTACTTC. Translated, it gives CASSLVGTSGRETQYF.

This clone was observed a few times. The gene calls are TRBV10-3 and TRBJ1-1; possibly TRBD1 for D (6 bases). Trimming stripped 6 bases from V and 2 bases from J, with 10 bases between. CDR3 length: 13 residues. The germline gives CDR1 ENHRY, CDR2 SYGVKD. The CDR3 spells CAISPDSNTEAFF. CDR3 coding DNA: TGTGCCATCAGCCCGGACAGTAACACTGAAGCTTTCTTT.

The CDR3: CASSLVRASTGELFF. CDR3 DNA: TGTGCCAGCAGCTTGGTAAGGGCGAGCACCGGGGAGCTGTTTTTT. This rearrangement joins TRBV5-8 to TRBJ2-2; D call uncertain. This CDR3 is built from 15 residues. V was cut by 0 bases and J by 4 bases, with 10 bases left in between. Germline CDR1 and CDR2: SGHTS and YDEGEE.

The chain couples TRBV14 to TRBJ2-2; TRBD1 might be the D (5 bases). This CDR3 has 16 residues. The V end was cut by 0 bases, the J end by 7 bases, with 15 bases between. The germline V gene encodes CDR1 SGHDN and CDR2 FVKESK. The CDR3 sequence: CASSQERQGRGGELFF. For the CDR3, the DNA is TGTGCCAGCAGCCAAGAACGTCAGGGTCGCGGCGGGGAGCTGTTTTTT.

The V and J genes are TRBV4-1 and TRBJ2-2, with unresolved D. CDR3 size: 13 residues. The V end was cut by 1 base, the J end by 8 bases, with 8 bases between. CDR1 is MGHRA, CDR2 YSYEKL, per germline. This chain's CDR3 is CASSQVDRGELFF. The DNA for the CDR3 is TGCGCCAGCAGCCAAGTCGATAGAGGGGAGCTGTTTTTT.

The V and J genes are TRBV11-3 and TRBJ2-2, with D perhaps matching TRBD2 (6 bases). The CDR3 spans 15 residues. V gave up 3 bases and J gave up 3 bases, with 11 bases separating them. Germline V gene lookup returns CDR1 SGHNT and CDR2 YENEEA. The chain's CDR3 is CASSFGGLDTGELFF. CDR3 sequence (DNA): TGTGCCAGCAGCTTTGGAGGGCTCGACACCGGGGAGCTGTTTTTT. The full variable domain, its missing parts supplied by reference TRBV11-3 and TRBJ2-2, is EAGVVQSPRYKIIEKKQPVAFWCNPISGHNTLYWYLQNLGQGPELLIRYENEEAVDDSQLPKDRFSAERLKGVDSTLKIQPAELGDSAVYLCASSFGGLDTGELFFGEGSRLTVL.

J is TRBJ2-3 and V is TRBV29-1; D may be TRBD2 (5 bases). Per the germline V gene, CDR1 is SQVTM and CDR2 is ANQGSEA. The CDR3 spans 12 residues. V was cut by 6 bases and J by 0 bases, with 7 bases left in between. As DNA, the CDR3 is TGCAGCGTGCGGACTAGCACAGATACGCAGTATTTT. This sequence encodes CSVRTSTDTQYF.

This chain connects TRBV6-6 to TRBJ2-3; D remains unclear. This CDR3 has 11 residues. V was trimmed by 3 bases and J by 6 bases, leaving 4 bases between them. CDR1 and CDR2 (germline): MNHNY, SVGAGI (reference sequence). CDR3: CASSYSDTQYF. The DNA of the CDR3 is TGTGCCAGCAGTTATTCTGATACGCAGTATTTT.

This chain links TRBV10-3 with TRBJ1-5; D unclear. This CDR3 has 13 amino acids. Deletions cut 1 base from V and 7 bases from J, with 8 bases between. Germline CDR1 is ENHRY and CDR2 is SYGVKD. The CDR3 sequence: CAISEFRGQPQHF. The DNA for the CDR3 is TGTGCCATCAGTGAGTTTCGGGGACAGCCCCAGCATTTT.

The V call is TRBV30, the J call TRBJ1-4; TRBD1 agrees at 7 bases. This CDR3 is built from 15 residues. V trimming: 0 bases; J trimming: 3 bases; junction bases outside the gene matches: 4. Germline lookup yields CDR1 GTSNPN and CDR2 SVGIG (reference sequence). The CDR3 reads CAWSVGGQPNEKLFF. CDR3 DNA: TGTGCCTGGAGTGTAGGGGGACAGCCTAATGAAAAACTGTTTTTT.

This chain joins TRBV10-2 and TRBJ2-7, with 8 bases fitting TRBD2. The CDR3 spans 13 residues. CDR1 is WSHSY and CDR2 is SAAADI in the germline V gene. Germline trimming cut 3 bases from V and 6 bases from J; bases unmatched to any gene: 4. The CDR3 loop is CASSDAGGSEQYF. CDR3 nucleotide sequence: TGCGCCAGCAGTGATGCGGGAGGTAGCGAGCAGTACTTC.

The V gene is TRBV2, the J gene TRBJ2-4; no clear D gene. The CDR3 runs to 14 residues. Looked up from germline, CDR1 is SNHLY and CDR2 is FYNNEI. V dropped 3 bases and J dropped 5 bases, with 11 bases sitting between them. CDR3 protein: CASSDGQRQNIQYF. The CDR3, as DNA: TGTGCCAGCAGTGACGGGCAGAGACAAAACATTCAGTACTTC. The variable domain in full, with the rest retrieved from reference TRBV2 and TRBJ2-4, is EPEVTQTPSHQVTQMGQEVILRCVPISNHLYFYWYRQILGQKVEFLVSFYNNEISEKSEIFDDQFSVERPDGSNFTLKIRSTKLEDSAMYFCASSDGQRQNIQYFGAGTRLSVL.

V usage is TRBV30 and J usage is TRBJ2-1; D uncertain. Germline lookup yields CDR1 GTSNPN and CDR2 SVGIG (reference sequence). The CDR3 has 14 amino acids. V gave up 0 bases and J gave up 9 bases, with 15 bases separating them. The CDR3 reads CAWSVAATVAEQFF. The CDR3 DNA sequence: TGTGCCTGGAGTGTAGCAGCTACCGTGGCTGAGCAGTTCTTC.

The genes are TRBV6-5 and TRBJ2-3, with TRBD1 matching 9 bases. Germline-derived CDR1 and CDR2 are MNHEY and SVGAGI. Germline trimming cut 8 bases from V and 6 bases from J; bases unmatched to any gene: 0. The CDR3 sequence is 11 residues long. The CDR3 here is CASGQGDTQYF. The CDR3 DNA sequence: TGTGCCAGCGGACAGGGGGATACGCAGTATTTT.

V is TRBV19 and J is TRBJ2-7, with 9 bases matching TRBD1. Germline CDR1 LNHDA, CDR2 SQIVND (reference sequence). The junction had 4 bases not matched to a gene; V was cut back by 7 bases and J by 0 bases. CDR3 length: 14 residues. CDR3 sequence reads: CASTLTGGSYEQYF. In nucleotides, the CDR3 is TGTGCCAGTACCTTGACAGGGGGCTCCTACGAGCAGTACTTC.

CDR3: CASSDRGAPSTDTQYF. DNA of the CDR3: TGTGCCAGCAGTGACCGGGGGGCCCCCAGCACAGATACGCAGTATTTT. The chain joins TRBV2 to TRBJ2-3; weak D call: TRBD2 (7 bases). This CDR3 contains 16 residues. Germline CDR1 reads SNHLY; CDR2 reads FYNNEI. V was trimmed by 3 bases and J by 0 bases, leaving 13 bases between them.

The J gene is TRBJ1-1, the V gene TRBV4-1, with D hard to call. This CDR3 region has 13 residues. The germline CDR1 and CDR2 sequences are MGHRA and YSYEKL. V lost 1 base to trimming and J lost 3 bases, with 6 bases between them. In DNA, the CDR3 is TGCGCCAGCAGCCAAGGAGGTCACACTGAAGCTTTCTTT. It encodes CASSQGGHTEAFF.

The chain combines TRBV19 with TRBJ2-7; TRBD2 agrees at 12 bases. CDR3 length equals 14 residues. Trimming at V came to 4 bases and at J to 4 bases, leaving 2 bases not matched to a gene. Germline V gene data show CDR1 as LNHDA and CDR2 as SQIVND (reference sequence). CDR3 DNA: TGTGCCAGTAGTAGACTAGCGGGGGATTACGAGCAGTACTTC. Protein sequence: CASSRLAGDYEQYF. The full variable domain, its missing parts supplied by reference TRBV19 and TRBJ2-7, is DGGITQSPKYLFRKEGQNVTLSCEQNLNHDAMYWYRQDPGQGLRLIYYSQIVNDFQKGDIAEGYSVSREKKESFPLTVTSAQKNPTAFYLCASSRLAGDYEQYFGPGTRLTVT.

The chain's CDR3 is CASRKDGTGELFF. The DNA of the CDR3 is TGTGCCAGCAGAAAGGACGGGACCGGGGAGCTGTTTTTT. V usage is TRBV6-5 and J usage is TRBJ2-2, with D uncertain. Trimming took off 6 bases at V and 5 bases at J, with 10 bases between the two ends. The CDR3 sequence is 13 residues long. Germline V lookup: CDR1 MNHEY, CDR2 SVGAGI.

The chain couples TRBV9 to TRBJ2-1; D not resolved. Between the trimmed V and J ends, which lost 2 bases and 5 bases, there was a span of 5 bases. The CDR3 has 12 amino acids. The germline CDR1 and CDR2 sequences are SGDLS and YYNGEE. The CDR3 region has the DNA TGTGCCAGCAGCGTCCGGGACAATGAGCAGTTCTTC. Translated: CASSVRDNEQFF.

The chain is built from TRBV18 and TRBJ2-7, with TRBD1 as a possible D gene (6 bases). Germline V lookup: CDR1 KGHSH, CDR2 LQKENI. This CDR3 region has 14 residues. Trimming pared 0 bases from V and 2 bases from J, leaving 8 bases between. CDR3 amino acids: CASSPPDRPYEQYF. CDR3 nucleotide sequence: TGTGCCAGCTCACCACCCGACAGGCCCTACGAGCAGTACTTC.

This chain connects TRBV30 to TRBJ1-2; D is undetermined. CDR1 and CDR2 (germline): GTSNPN, SVGIG (reference sequence). Trimming removed 0 bases from V and 7 bases from J, with 6 bases in between. The CDR3 sequence is 11 residues long. CDR3 region: CAWSVIGGYTF. In DNA form, the CDR3 reads TGTGCCTGGAGTGTTATAGGTGGCTACACCTTC.

The V call is TRBV5-1, the J call TRBJ1-4, with TRBD1 as a possible D gene (5 bases). Trimming cost V 2 bases and J 0 bases, with 20 bases left between them. Germline CDR1 is SGHRS and CDR2 is YFSETQ. This CDR3 has 19 residues. The CDR3 DNA sequence: TGCGCCAGCAGCTTTGGGACCATCTCGGGGGGAGCAACTAATGAAAAACTGTTTTTT. Its translation is CASSFGTISGGATNEKLFF.

The chain employs TRBV7-6 and TRBJ2-5, with unresolved D. The CDR3 runs to 15 residues. The V end was cut by 2 bases, the J end by 5 bases, with 15 bases between. Germline V gives CDR1 SGHVS, CDR2 FNYEAQ. CDR3 loop: CASSLYEDPRETQYF. DNA of the CDR3: TGTGCCAGCAGCTTATACGAGGACCCGCGGGAGACCCAGTACTTC.

The chain couples TRBV7-3 to TRBJ2-5; D may match TRBD1 or TRBD2 (5 bases each). The V end lost 2 bases, the J end lost 1 base, and 8 bases lay between the germline ends. The CDR3 has 14 residues. CDR1 is SGHTA and CDR2 is FQGTGA in the germline V gene. This CDR3 is CASSLGTAQETQYF. The DNA of the CDR3 is TGTGCCAGCAGCTTAGGGACGGCCCAAGAGACCCAGTACTTC. The entire variable domain, with the rest obtained from reference TRBV7-3 and TRBJ2-5, is as follows: GAGVSQTPSNKVTEKGKYVELRCDPISGHTALYWYRQSLGQGPEFLIYFQGTGAADDSGLPNDRFFAVRPEGSVSTLKIQRTERGDSAVYLCASSLGTAQETQYFGPGTRLLVL.